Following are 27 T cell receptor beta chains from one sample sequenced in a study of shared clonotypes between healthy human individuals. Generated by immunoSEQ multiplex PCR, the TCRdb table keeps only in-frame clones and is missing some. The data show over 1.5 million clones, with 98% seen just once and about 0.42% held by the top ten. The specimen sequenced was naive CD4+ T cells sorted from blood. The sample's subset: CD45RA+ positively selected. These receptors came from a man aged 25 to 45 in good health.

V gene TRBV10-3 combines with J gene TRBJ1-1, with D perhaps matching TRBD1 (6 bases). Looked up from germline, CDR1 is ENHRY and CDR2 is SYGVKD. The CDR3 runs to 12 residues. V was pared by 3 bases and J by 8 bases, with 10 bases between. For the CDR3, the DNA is TGTGCCATCAGTGAAGACGGGACAGAAGCTTTCTTT. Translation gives CAISEDGTEAFF.

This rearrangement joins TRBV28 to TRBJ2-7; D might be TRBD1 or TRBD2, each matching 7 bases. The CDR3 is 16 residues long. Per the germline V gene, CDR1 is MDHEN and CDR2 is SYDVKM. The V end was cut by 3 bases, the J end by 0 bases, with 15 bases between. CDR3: CASSLSGTEYSYEQYF. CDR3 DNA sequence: TGTGCCAGCAGTTTGAGCGGGACAGAATACTCCTACGAGCAGTACTTC.

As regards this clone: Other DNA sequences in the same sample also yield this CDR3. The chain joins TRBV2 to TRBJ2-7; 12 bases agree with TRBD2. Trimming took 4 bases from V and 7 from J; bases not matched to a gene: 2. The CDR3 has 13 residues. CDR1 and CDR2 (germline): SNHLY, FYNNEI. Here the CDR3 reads CASSVLAGGEQYF. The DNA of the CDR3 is TGTGCCAGCAGTGTTCTAGCGGGAGGGGAGCAGTACTTC.

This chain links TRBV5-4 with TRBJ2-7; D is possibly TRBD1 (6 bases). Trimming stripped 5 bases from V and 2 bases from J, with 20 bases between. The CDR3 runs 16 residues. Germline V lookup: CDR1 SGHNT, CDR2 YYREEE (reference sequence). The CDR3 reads CASRREGQGITYEQYF. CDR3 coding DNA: TGTGCCAGCAGGCGCGAGGGGCAGGGGATAACCTACGAGCAGTACTTC.

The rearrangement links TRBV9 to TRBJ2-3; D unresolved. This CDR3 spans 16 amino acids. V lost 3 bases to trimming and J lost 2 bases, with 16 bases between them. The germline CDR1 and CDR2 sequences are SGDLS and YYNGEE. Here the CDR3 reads CASSGHLGVPTDTQYF. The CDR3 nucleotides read TGTGCCAGCAGCGGCCACCTAGGCGTGCCCACAGATACGCAGTATTTT.

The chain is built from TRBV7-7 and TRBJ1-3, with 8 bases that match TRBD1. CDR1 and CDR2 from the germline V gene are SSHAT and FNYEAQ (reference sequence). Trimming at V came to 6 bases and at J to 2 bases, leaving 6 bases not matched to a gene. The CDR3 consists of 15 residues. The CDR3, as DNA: TGTGCCAGCAGTCCAGGGGGCTCGGCTGGAAACACCATATATTTT. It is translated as CASSPGGSAGNTIYF.

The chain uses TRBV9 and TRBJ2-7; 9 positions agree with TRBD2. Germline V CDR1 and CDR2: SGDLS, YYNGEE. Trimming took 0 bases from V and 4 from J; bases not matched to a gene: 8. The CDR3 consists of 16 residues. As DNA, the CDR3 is TGTGCCAGCAGCGTAGAAGGGGCGGGAGGGCCTTACGAGCAGTACTTC. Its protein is CASSVEGAGGPYEQYF.

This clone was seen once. This chain's CDR3 is CASSLGAPGLPNIQYF. CDR3 DNA: TGCGCCAGCAGCTTGGGGGCTCCGGGGCTCCCAAACATTCAGTACTTC. The chain is built from TRBV5-1 and TRBJ2-4; D is tentatively TRBD1 or TRBD2 (5 bases each). The germline V and J ends were trimmed by 0 bases and 6 bases, with 16 bases remaining between them. Germline V lookup: CDR1 SGHRS, CDR2 YFSETQ. CDR3 length equals 16 residues.

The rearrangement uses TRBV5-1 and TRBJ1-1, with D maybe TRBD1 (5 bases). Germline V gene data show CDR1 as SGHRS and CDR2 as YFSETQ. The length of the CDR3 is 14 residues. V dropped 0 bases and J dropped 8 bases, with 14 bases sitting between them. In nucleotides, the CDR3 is TGCGCCAGCAGCTTGGGGGACGTTGCCAGGGAAGCTTTCTTT. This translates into CASSLGDVAREAFF.

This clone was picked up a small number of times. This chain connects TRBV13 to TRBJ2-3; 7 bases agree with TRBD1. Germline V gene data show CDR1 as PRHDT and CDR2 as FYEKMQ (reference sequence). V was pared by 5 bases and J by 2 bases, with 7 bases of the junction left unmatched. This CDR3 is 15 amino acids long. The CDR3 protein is CASSPRQGFTDTQYF. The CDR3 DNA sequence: TGTGCCAGCAGCCCAAGACAGGGATTCACAGATACGCAGTATTTT.

The CDR3 DNA reads as TGTGCCAGCAGTTACTCGAGCCTTTCGAGCGAGCAGTACTTC. Amino acid sequence: CASSYSSLSSEQYF. The chain combines TRBV6-6 with TRBJ2-7; D gene unclear. CDR1 is MNHNY and CDR2 is SVGAGI in the germline V gene (reference sequence). CDR3 length equals 14 residues. V was shortened by 0 bases and J by 6 bases, with 12 bases between the two germline ends.

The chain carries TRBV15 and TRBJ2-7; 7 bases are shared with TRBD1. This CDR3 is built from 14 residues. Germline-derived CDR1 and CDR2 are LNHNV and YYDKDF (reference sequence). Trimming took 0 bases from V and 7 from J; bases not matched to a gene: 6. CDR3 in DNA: TGTGCCACCAGCAGAGATAGGGGGCCCCCTGAGCAGTACTTC. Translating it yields CATSRDRGPPEQYF.

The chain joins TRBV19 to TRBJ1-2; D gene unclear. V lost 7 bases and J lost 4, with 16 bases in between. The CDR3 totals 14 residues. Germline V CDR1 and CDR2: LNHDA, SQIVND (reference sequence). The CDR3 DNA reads TGTGCCAGTACTAACACCCTAGCCTCCTATGGCTACACCTTC. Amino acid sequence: CASTNTLASYGYTF.

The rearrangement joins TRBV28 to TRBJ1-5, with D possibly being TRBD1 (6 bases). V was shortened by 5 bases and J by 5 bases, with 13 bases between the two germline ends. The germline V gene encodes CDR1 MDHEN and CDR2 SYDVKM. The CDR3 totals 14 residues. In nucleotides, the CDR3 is TGTGCCAGCAGTCAGGACAGCCACTATCAGCCCCAGCATTTT. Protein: CASSQDSHYQPQHF.

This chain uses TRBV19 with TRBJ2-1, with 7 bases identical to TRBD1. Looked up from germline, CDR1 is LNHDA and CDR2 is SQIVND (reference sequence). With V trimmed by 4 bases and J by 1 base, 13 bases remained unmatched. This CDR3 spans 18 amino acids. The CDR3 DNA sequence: TGTGCCAGTAGTACCCGGGACAGCCGCCGAGGGTCCTACAATGAGCAGTTCTTC. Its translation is CASSTRDSRRGSYNEQFF.

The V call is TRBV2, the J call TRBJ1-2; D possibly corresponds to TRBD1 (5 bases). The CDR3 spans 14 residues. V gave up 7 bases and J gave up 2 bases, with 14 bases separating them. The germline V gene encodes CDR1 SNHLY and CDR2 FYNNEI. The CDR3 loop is CASMTARRNYGYTF. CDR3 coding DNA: TGTGCCAGCATGACAGCAAGACGAAACTATGGCTACACCTTC.

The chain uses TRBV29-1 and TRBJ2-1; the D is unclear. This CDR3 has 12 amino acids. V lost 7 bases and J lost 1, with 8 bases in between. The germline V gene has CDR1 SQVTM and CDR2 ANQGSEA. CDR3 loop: CSAWGSYNEQFF. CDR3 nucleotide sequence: TGCAGCGCATGGGGATCCTACAATGAGCAGTTCTTC.

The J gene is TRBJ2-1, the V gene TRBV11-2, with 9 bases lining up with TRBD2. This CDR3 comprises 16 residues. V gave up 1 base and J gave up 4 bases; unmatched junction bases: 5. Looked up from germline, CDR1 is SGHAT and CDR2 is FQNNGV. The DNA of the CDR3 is TGTGCCAGCAGCTTAGTAGTAGCGGGGGAGTACAATGAGCAGTTCTTC. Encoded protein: CASSLVVAGEYNEQFF.

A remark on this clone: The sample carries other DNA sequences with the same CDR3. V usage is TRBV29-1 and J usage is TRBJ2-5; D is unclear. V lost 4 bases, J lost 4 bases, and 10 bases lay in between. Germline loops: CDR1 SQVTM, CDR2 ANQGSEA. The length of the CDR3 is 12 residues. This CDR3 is CSVGGLGETQYF. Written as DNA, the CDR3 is TGCAGCGTTGGTGGATTGGGAGAGACCCAGTACTTC. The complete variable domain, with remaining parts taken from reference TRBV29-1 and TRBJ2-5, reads SAVISQKPSRDICQRGTSLTIQCQVDSQVTMMFWYRQQPGQSLTLIATANQGSEATYESGFVIDKFPISRPNLTFSTLTVSNMSPEDSSIYLCSVGGLGETQYFGPGTRLLVL.

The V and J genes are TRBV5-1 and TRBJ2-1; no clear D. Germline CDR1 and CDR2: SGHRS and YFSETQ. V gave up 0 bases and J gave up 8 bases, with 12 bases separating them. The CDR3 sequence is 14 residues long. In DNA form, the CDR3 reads TGCGCCAGCAGCTTGGCCATCCTCGGCGATGAGCAGTTCTTC. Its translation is CASSLAILGDEQFF.

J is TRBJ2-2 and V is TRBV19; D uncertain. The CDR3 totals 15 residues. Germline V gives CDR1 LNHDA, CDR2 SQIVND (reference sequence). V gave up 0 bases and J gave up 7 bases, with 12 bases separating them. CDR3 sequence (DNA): TGTGCCAGTAGTATAGACAGACCCGTCCACGGGGAGCTGTTTTTT. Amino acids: CASSIDRPVHGELFF.

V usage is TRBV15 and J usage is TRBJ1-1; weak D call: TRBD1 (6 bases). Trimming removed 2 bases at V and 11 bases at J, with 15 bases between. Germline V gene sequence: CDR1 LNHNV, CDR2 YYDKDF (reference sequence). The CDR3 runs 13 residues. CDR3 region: CATSRPQGSPAFF. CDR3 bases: TGTGCCACCAGCAGACCACAGGGATCGCCGGCTTTCTTT.

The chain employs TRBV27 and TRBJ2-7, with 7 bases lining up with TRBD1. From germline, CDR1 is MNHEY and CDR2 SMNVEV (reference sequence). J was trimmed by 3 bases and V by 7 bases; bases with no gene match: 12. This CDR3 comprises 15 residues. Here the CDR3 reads CASKFSRDSYYEQYF. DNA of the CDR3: TGTGCCAGCAAATTCTCCCGGGACAGTTACTACGAGCAGTACTTC.

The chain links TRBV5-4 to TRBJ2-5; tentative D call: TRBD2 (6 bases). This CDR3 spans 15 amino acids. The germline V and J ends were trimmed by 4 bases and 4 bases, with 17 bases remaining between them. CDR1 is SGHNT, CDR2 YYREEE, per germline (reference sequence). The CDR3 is CASSREAPLRETQYF. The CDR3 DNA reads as TGTGCCAGCAGCAGGGAGGCCCCATTGAGAGAGACCCAGTACTTC. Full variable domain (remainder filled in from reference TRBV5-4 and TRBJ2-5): ETGVTQSPTHLIKTRGQQVTLRCSSQSGHNTVSWYQQALGQGPQFIFQYYREEENGRGNFPPRFSGLQFPNYSSELNVNALELDDSALYLCASSREAPLRETQYFGPGTRLLVL.

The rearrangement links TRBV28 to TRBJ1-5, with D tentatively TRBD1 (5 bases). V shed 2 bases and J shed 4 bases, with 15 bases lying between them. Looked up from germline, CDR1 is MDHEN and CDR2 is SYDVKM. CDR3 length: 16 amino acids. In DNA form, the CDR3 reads TGTGCCAGCAGTTTAGCAGGAAAGGGACTAAATCAGCCCCAGCATTTT. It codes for CASSLAGKGLNQPQHF.

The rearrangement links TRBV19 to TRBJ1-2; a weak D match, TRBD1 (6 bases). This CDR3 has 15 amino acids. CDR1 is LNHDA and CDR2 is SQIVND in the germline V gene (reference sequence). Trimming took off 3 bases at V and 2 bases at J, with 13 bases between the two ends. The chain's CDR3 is CASSIGLQGNYGYTF. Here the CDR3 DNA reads TGTGCCAGTAGTATCGGGCTACAGGGAAACTATGGCTACACCTTC.

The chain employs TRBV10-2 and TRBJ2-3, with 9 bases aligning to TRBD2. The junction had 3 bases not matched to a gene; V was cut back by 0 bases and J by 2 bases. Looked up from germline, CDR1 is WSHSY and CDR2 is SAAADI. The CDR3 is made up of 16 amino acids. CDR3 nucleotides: TGCGCCAGCAGTGAGTCGGGCGGGAGGGCCACAGATACGCAGTATTTT. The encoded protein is CASSESGGRATDTQYF.